The 31 T cell receptor beta chains presented below share a single source sample, sequenced in a study of patients and donors after allogeneic stem cell transplantation. TCRdb passed the RT-PCR reads through MiXCR, listing each CDR3 protein once. The sample lists about a million distinct CDR3 sequences; roughly 17% were seen once. The source material was blood, either unsorted or a sorted T cell fraction (not recorded which). Receptors were obtained from a human donor who was either an allogeneic HSCT recipient or a stem cell or donor lymphocyte infusion donor (not recorded which). It is not recorded whose cells these are; they may come from a transplant donor.

This clonotype came up many times. J is TRBJ2-7 and V is TRBV12-3 or TRBV12-4; no clear D. The CDR3 consists of 13 residues. Trimming removed 3 bases from V and 9 bases from J, with 15 bases in between. In nucleotides, the CDR3 is TGTGCCAGCAGTTTCGCGGACCCCGATGGGCAGTACTTC. Its protein product is CASSFADPDGQYF.

The chain employs TRBV12-3 or TRBV12-4 and TRBJ1-2; no firm D call. Trimming pared 3 bases from V and 8 bases from J, leaving 10 bases between. This CDR3 comprises 12 residues. CDR3 in amino acids: CASSFKGSGYTF. As DNA, the CDR3 is TGTGCCAGCAGTTTTAAAGGGTCCGGCTACACCTTC.

The chain is built from TRBV18 and TRBJ2-2, with TRBD1 identical over 7 bases. Germline-derived CDR1 and CDR2 are KGHSH and LQKENI. Losses at the gene ends were 10 bases for V and 4 bases for J; bases not matched to a gene: 12. The CDR3 totals 15 residues. CDR3 sequence (DNA): TGTGCCAACTCTCAAATGGGACAGCGCACCGGGGAGCTGTTTTTT. This encodes CANSQMGQRTGELFF. The full variable domain, completed using reference TRBV18 and TRBJ2-2, is NAGVMQNPRHLVRRRGQEARLRCSPMKGHSHVYWYRQLPEEGLKFMVYLQKENIIDESGMPKERFSAEFPKEGPSILRIQQVVRGDSAAYFCANSQMGQRTGELFFGEGSRLTVL.

This clonotype was recorded at least ten times. The V and J genes are TRBV20-1 and TRBJ2-4; tentative D call: TRBD2 (5 bases). V was clipped by 5 bases and J by 7 bases, with 12 bases between them. The germline CDR1 and CDR2 sequences are DFQATT and SNEGSKA (reference sequence). The CDR3 runs to 12 residues. The CDR3 nucleotides are TGCAGTGCTGGTCGACTATCCAACATTCAGTACTTC. Its protein product is CSAGRLSNIQYF.

The rearrangement links TRBV5-1 to TRBJ1-1; the D is unclear. This CDR3 is built from 16 residues. The germline gives CDR1 SGHRS, CDR2 YFSETQ. V lost 5 bases and J lost 3, with 20 bases in between. CDR3 loop: CASSLQTVAVDTEAFF. The CDR3 DNA follows: TGCGCCAGCAGTTTGCAGACGGTTGCGGTGGACACTGAAGCTTTCTTT.

This chain joins TRBV13 and TRBJ2-1; TRBD2 agrees at 7 bases. The CDR3 is 17 residues long. The germline V gene has CDR1 PRHDT and CDR2 FYEKMQ (reference sequence). V lost 1 base to trimming and J lost 8 bases; unmatched junction nucleotides: 14. As DNA, the CDR3 is TGTGCCAGCAGCTTAGAAGGCATGGGATCCGCGGGAGATGAGCAGTTCTTC. The encoded protein is CASSLEGMGSAGDEQFF.

This clonotype was counted only a few times. The rearrangement joins TRBV24-1 to TRBJ2-3, with 7 bases matching TRBD2. J gave up 5 bases and V 0 bases, and 7 bases lay outside the gene matches. The CDR3 extends over 16 amino acids. Germline CDR1 is KGHDR and CDR2 is SFDVKD. CDR3 protein: CATSDLLGGRVDTQYF. CDR3 sequence (DNA): TGTGCCACCAGTGATTTGCTCGGGGGGAGAGTAGATACGCAGTATTTT.

As DNA, the CDR3 is TGTGCCAGCAGTTACTCGCGGAGCGCGACACCAGCTTTGAGGGCCCAGCATTTT. Encoded protein: CASSYSRSATPALRAQHF. The rearrangement joins TRBV12-3 or TRBV12-4 to TRBJ1-5; D ambiguous. This CDR3 has 18 amino acids. Trimming shortened V by 4 bases and J by 11 bases, and 30 bases separated the two germline ends.

This clonotype was seen repeatedly, ten times or more. The rearrangement uses TRBV12-3 or TRBV12-4 and TRBJ1-1, with D hard to call. Trimming took off 11 bases at V and 0 bases at J, with 13 bases between the two ends. The CDR3 covers 13 residues. The CDR3 sequence: CAGARFMNTEAFF. The CDR3 DNA reads TGTGCCGGAGCCAGGTTCATGAACACTGAAGCTTTCTTT.

The rearrangement joins TRBV6-1 to TRBJ2-5; TRBD2 matches 7 bases. The ends lost 6 bases at V and 3 bases at J; junction bases unmatched: 13. Germline CDR1 MNHNS, CDR2 SASEGT. This CDR3 has 16 amino acids. CDR3 amino acids: CASSGTGTTYKETQYF. DNA for the CDR3: TGTGCCAGCAGCGGAACCGGGACTACCTACAAAGAGACCCAGTACTTC.

This clonotype was seen more than once but under ten times. V and J are TRBV20-1 and TRBJ2-7; 9 nucleotides align to TRBD1. V was pared by 5 bases and J by 2 bases, with 10 bases of the junction left unmatched. The CDR3 runs to 15 residues. CDR1 is DFQATT and CDR2 is SNEGSKA in the germline V gene (reference sequence). This CDR3 is CSALLRDRVTYEQYF. The CDR3, as DNA: TGCAGTGCTCTCCTCCGGGACAGGGTCACCTACGAGCAGTACTTC.

This clonotype turned up a few times. The chain is built from TRBV18 and TRBJ1-2; D is uncertain. V lost 2 bases and J lost 1, with 5 bases in between. This CDR3 region has 13 residues. CDR1 KGHSH and CDR2 LQKENI come from the germline V gene. In DNA, the CDR3 is TGTGCCAGCTCACCAGTGGGTAACTATGGCTACACCTTC. Protein product: CASSPVGNYGYTF.

This clonotype appeared a few times. The V call is TRBV7-3, the J call TRBJ2-3; D uncertain. CDR1 is SGHTA and CDR2 is FQGTGA in the germline V gene. V lost 2 bases and J lost 0, with 9 bases in between. The CDR3 has 15 residues. CDR3 sequence (DNA): TGTGCCAGCAGCTTAGATCGGGTGAGCACAGATACGCAGTATTTT. This translates into CASSLDRVSTDTQYF.

The chain links TRBV12-3 or TRBV12-4 to TRBJ2-7, with D hard to call. This CDR3 contains 12 residues. Trimming stripped 8 bases from V and 2 bases from J, with 10 bases between. CDR3 sequence: CASASRAYEQYF. In DNA, the CDR3 is TGTGCCAGCGCCTCCAGAGCCTACGAGCAGTACTTC.

V and J are TRBV5-1 and TRBJ2-1, with D perhaps assigned TRBD1 or TRBD2 (6 bases each). CDR3 length: 15 amino acids. Germline V gives CDR1 SGHRS, CDR2 YFSETQ. Trimming took 4 bases from V and 10 from J, leaving 21 bases between them. The CDR3 region is CASSRGTYPYGEQFF. The CDR3 DNA reads TGCGCCAGCAGCCGCGGGACATATCCCTATGGGGAGCAGTTCTTC.

The chain couples TRBV15 to TRBJ2-3, with 13 nucleotides matching TRBD2. This CDR3 is built from 16 residues. Germline V CDR1 and CDR2: LNHNV, YYDKDF (reference sequence). Trimming took 3 bases from V and 2 from J; bases not matched to a gene: 2. CDR3 DNA sequence: TGTGCCACCAGCAGGGGGACTAGCGGGAACACAGATACGCAGTATTTT. Amino acid sequence: CATSRGTSGNTDTQYF.

This rearrangement joins TRBV19 to TRBJ2-2; D is unclear. V was trimmed by 8 bases and J by 3 bases, leaving 16 bases between them. Germline lookup yields CDR1 LNHDA and CDR2 SQIVND (reference sequence). This CDR3 has 15 residues. The DNA for the CDR3 is TGTGCCAGTGCACTGGGGTCCAAACACACCGGGGAGCTGTTTTTT. It yields the protein CASALGSKHTGELFF.

This chain joins TRBV5-1 and TRBJ2-3, with a possible D match to TRBD1 (6 bases). V was cut by 0 bases and J by 2 bases, with 10 bases left in between. Germline CDR1 reads SGHRS; CDR2 reads YFSETQ. CDR3 length: 15 amino acids. CDR3 loop: CASSLDRVNTDTQYF. The CDR3 coding sequence is TGCGCCAGCAGCTTGGACAGGGTGAACACAGATACGCAGTATTTT.

The chain has TRBV5-1 and TRBJ2-2; 10 nucleotides agree with TRBD2. The V segment lost 1 base and the J segment 3 bases; nucleotides outside the gene matches: 6. Germline CDR1 reads SGHRS; CDR2 reads YFSETQ. This CDR3 region has 17 residues. Written as DNA, the CDR3 is TGCGCCAGCAGCTTGCTTTCTAGCGGGAGCCACACCGGGGAGCTGTTTTTT. Translated: CASSLLSSGSHTGELFF. Supplemented by reference TRBV5-1 and TRBJ2-2, the full variable domain reads KAGVTQTPRYLIKTRGQQVTLSCSPISGHRSVSWYQQTPGQGLQFLFEYFSETQRNKGNFPGRFSGRQFSNSRSEMNVSTLELGDSALYLCASSLLSSGSHTGELFFGEGSRLTVL.

J is TRBJ2-7 and V is TRBV27, with D uncertain. The V gene lost 6 bases and the J gene lost 3 bases, with 12 bases spanning the gap. Germline lookup yields CDR1 MNHEY and CDR2 SMNVEV (reference sequence). The CDR3 consists of 13 residues. The CDR3 bases are TGTGCCAGCAGACAAGACGACGGCTACGAGCAGTACTTC. Amino acids: CASRQDDGYEQYF.

This clonotype was seen a handful of times. The chain's CDR3 is CASSFRTSGRVGDTQYF. The CDR3 coding sequence is TGTGCCAGCAGTTTTCGCACTAGCGGGAGAGTGGGAGATACGCAGTATTTT. The chain uses TRBV12-3 or TRBV12-4 and TRBJ2-3; 11 bases fit TRBD2. V was clipped by 3 bases and J by 5 bases; unmatched bases: 10. The length of the CDR3 is 17 residues.

CDR3 DNA sequence: TGTGCCAGCAGCTTATCCAAGGCCACTGAAGCTTTCTTT. Protein: CASSLSKATEAFF. The chain is built from TRBV13 and TRBJ1-1, with D unclear. The CDR3 spans 13 residues. The germline CDR1 and CDR2 sequences are PRHDT and FYEKMQ (reference sequence). V lost 2 bases and J 4 bases, leaving 8 bases between the germline ends.

This clonotype was detected a few times. CDR3 loop: CASRGDYSYEQYF. Here the CDR3 DNA reads TGTGCCAGCAGGGGGGACTACTCCTACGAGCAGTACTTC. J is TRBJ2-7 and V is TRBV12-3 or TRBV12-4, with 7 bases matching TRBD2. The CDR3 has 13 residues. Unmatched junction bases numbered 2, after V lost 6 bases and J lost 0 bases.

The CDR3 loop is CASSVGLLSYNEQFF. The CDR3 coding sequence is TGTGCCAGCAGCGTTGGACTACTATCCTACAATGAGCAGTTCTTC. This chain connects TRBV9 to TRBJ2-1; TRBD2 might be the D (6 bases). The germline V and J ends were trimmed by 2 bases and 1 base, with 10 bases remaining between them. The CDR3 has 15 amino acids. Germline assignment: CDR1 SGDLS and CDR2 YYNGEE. Supplemented by reference TRBV9 and TRBJ2-1, the full variable domain reads DSGVTQTPKHLITATGQRVTLRCSPRSGDLSVYWYQQSLDQGLQFLIQYYNGEERAKGNILERFSAQQFPDLHSELNLSSLELGDSALYFCASSVGLLSYNEQFFGPGTRLTVL.

This clonotype has a handful of counts. This sequence joins TRBV12-3 or TRBV12-4 and TRBJ1-2; D is perhaps TRBD1 (6 bases). The V and J ends lost 2 bases and 8 bases respectively, with 15 bases between them. The CDR3 sequence is 14 residues long. CDR3 bases: TGTGCCAGCAGTTTACTCGCCGGGGGCTCGGGCTACACCTTC. As protein: CASSLLAGGSGYTF.

This clonotype was counted between two and nine times. The chain combines TRBV5-1 with TRBJ2-6; perhaps TRBD1 as D (5 bases). Germline values: CDR1 SGHRS, CDR2 YFSETQ. Trimming removed 0 bases at V and 0 bases at J, with 13 bases between. The CDR3 sequence is 18 residues long. CDR3 residues: CASSLAGRAYSGANVLTF. The CDR3 DNA reads as TGCGCCAGCAGCTTGGCCGGCAGGGCCTACTCTGGGGCCAACGTCCTGACTTTC.

V usage is TRBV19 and J usage is TRBJ2-7, with TRBD2 matching 8 bases. With 1 base clipped from V and 3 bases from J, the junction kept 2 bases outside the gene matches. The V gene's germline CDR1 is LNHDA and CDR2 SQIVND (reference sequence). This CDR3 contains 14 residues. CDR3 sequence reads: CASSIAGGGYEQYF. CDR3 coding DNA: TGTGCCAGTAGTATAGCGGGAGGGGGCTACGAGCAGTACTTC.

The chain has TRBV5-1 and TRBJ1-1; D ambiguous. The CDR3 extends over 14 amino acids. From germline, CDR1 is SGHRS and CDR2 YFSETQ. Trimming removed 5 bases from V and 5 bases from J, with 16 bases in between. DNA of the CDR3: TGCGCCAGCAGATTACAGAGAGGCTTAACTGAAGCTTTCTTT. It translates to CASRLQRGLTEAFF.

For the CDR3, the DNA is TGCGCCAGCAACTATCCAGGGGGTAACACTGAAGCTTTCTTT. Translation: CASNYPGGNTEAFF. The rearrangement uses TRBV5-1 and TRBJ1-1; 7 bases match TRBD1. CDR3 size: 14 residues. In germline, CDR1 is SGHRS, CDR2 YFSETQ. Unmatched junction bases numbered 7, after V lost 6 bases and J lost 2 bases.

The chain recombines TRBV20-1 with TRBJ2-3; D assignment may be TRBD1 or TRBD2 (6 bases each). Germline values: CDR1 DFQATT, CDR2 SNEGSKA (reference sequence). V was pared by 3 bases and J by 9 bases, with 13 bases between. CDR3 length equals 12 residues. CDR3 nucleotides: TGCAGTGCTAGGGGGGGCAATCCAACGCAGTATTTT. This encodes CSARGGNPTQYF.

The sample holds a few counts of this clonotype. This chain uses TRBV6-5 with TRBJ2-6; maybe TRBD1 (5 bases). The V and J ends lost 2 bases and 4 bases respectively, with 9 bases between them. This CDR3 is built from 15 residues. Germline V gene data show CDR1 as MNHEY and CDR2 as SVGAGI. This CDR3 reads CASSYPRVGANVLTF. The CDR3 DNA follows: TGTGCCAGCAGTTACCCCAGGGTCGGGGCCAACGTCCTGACTTTC.